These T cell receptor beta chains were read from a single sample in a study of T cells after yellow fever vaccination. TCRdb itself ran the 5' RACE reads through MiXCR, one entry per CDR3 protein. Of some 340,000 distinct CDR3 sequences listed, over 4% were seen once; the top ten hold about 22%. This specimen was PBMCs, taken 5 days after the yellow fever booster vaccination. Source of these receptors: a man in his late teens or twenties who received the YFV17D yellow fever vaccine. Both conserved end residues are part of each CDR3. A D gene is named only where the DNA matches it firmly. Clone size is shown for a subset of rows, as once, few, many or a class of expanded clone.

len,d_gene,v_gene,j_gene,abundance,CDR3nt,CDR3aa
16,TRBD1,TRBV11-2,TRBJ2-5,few,TGTGCCAGCAGCCCCGGACAGGGCCTGTACCAAGAGACCCAGTACTTC,CASSPGQGLYQETQYF
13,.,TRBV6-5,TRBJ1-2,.,TGTGCCAGCAGCCCTTGGGCAGTGGATGGCTACACCTTC,CASSPWAVDGYTF
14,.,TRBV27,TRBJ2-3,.,TGTGCCAGCAGTTTCCACAAACCCACAGATACGCAGTATTTT,CASSFHKPTDTQYF
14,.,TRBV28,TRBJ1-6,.,TGTGCCAGCAGTTCGGGGAGCCAATATTCACCCCTCCACTTT,CASSSGSQYSPLHF
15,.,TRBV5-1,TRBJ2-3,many,TGCGCCAGCAGCTTGGGAGGGGTTCACACAGATACGCAGTATTTT,CASSLGGVHTDTQYF
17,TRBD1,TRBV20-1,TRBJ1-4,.,TGCAGTGCTAGCCGCCCCTTAGACAGGGTAGCCAATGAAAAACTGTTTTTT,CSASRPLDRVANEKLFF
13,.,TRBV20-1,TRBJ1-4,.,TGCAGTGCTAGTGAAGGACCCAAGGAAAAACTGTTTTTT,CSASEGPKEKLFF
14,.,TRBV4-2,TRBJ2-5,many,TGTGCCAGCAGCCAAGATGGGCGTCCTGAGACCCAGTACTTC,CASSQDGRPETQYF
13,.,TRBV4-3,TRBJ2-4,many,TGCGCCAGCAGCCAAGACTGGCAAAACATTCAGTACTTC,CASSQDWQNIQYF
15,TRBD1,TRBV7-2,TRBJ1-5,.,TGTGCCAGCAGCTTGGGTAACAGGGGTCATCAGCCCCAGCATTTT,CASSLGNRGHQPQHF
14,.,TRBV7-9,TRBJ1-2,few,TGTGCCAGCAGTTTCGGTTCCGGGGGGTATGGCTACACCTTC,CASSFGSGGYGYTF
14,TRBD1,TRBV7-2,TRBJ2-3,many,TGTGCCAGCAGCTCGACAGGGTGGACAGATACGCAGTATTTT,CASSSTGWTDTQYF
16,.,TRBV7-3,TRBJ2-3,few,TGTGCCAGCAGCGGAAACCGGGACCAAACACAGGATACGCAGTATTTT,CASSGNRDQTQDTQYF
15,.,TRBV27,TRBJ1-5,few,TGTGCCAGCAGTTTAACCCCCTTTGGTAATCAGCCCCAGCATTTT,CASSLTPFGNQPQHF
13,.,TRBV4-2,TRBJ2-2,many,TGTGCCAGCAGATCCGACCTCACCGGGGAGCTGTTTTTT,CASRSDLTGELFF
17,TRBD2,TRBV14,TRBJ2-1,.,TGTGCCAGCAGCCAACCGGGACTAGCGGGGCTCTACAATGAGCAGTTCTTC,CASSQPGLAGLYNEQFF
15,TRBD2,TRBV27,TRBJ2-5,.,TGTGCCAGCAGTCTTCTGGCGGGGGTGGCAGAGACCCAGTACTTC,CASSLLAGVAETQYF
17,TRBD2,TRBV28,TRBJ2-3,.,TGTGCCAGCAGTTTTTCCCCTAGCGGGGGTTACACAGATACGCAGTATTTT,CASSFSPSGGYTDTQYF
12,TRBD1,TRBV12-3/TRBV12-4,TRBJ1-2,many,TGTGCCAGCAGTAACAGGGGCTATGGCTACACCTTC,CASSNRGYGYTF
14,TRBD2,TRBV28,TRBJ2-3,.,TGTGCCAGCAGTTCACCTGGGGGGGGTGGTACGCAGTATTTT,CASSSPGGGGTQYF
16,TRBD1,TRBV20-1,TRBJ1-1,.,TGCAGTGCTAATCCTGGGACAGGGGATTTGTACACTGAAGCTTTCTTT,CSANPGTGDLYTEAFF
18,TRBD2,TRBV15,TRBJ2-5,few,TGTGCCACCAGCAGATCCGTGGGACTAGCGGGGGTAGAAGAGACCCAGTACTTC,CATSRSVGLAGVEETQYF
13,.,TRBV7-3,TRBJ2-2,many,TGTGCCAGCAGCCGACCCCATTCCGGGGAGCTGTTTTTT,CASSRPHSGELFF
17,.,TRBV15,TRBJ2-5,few,TGTGCCACCAGCAGAGATTTAGGCGGACAGAGGCAAGAGACCCAGTACTTC,CATSRDLGGQRQETQYF
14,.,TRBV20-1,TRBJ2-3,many,TGCAGTGCTCCAAAAAGTGTGGGTATAGATACGCAGTATTTT,CSAPKSVGIDTQYF
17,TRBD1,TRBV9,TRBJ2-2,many,TGTGCCAGCAGCGGATCCGACAGGGACCCCCGGGACGGGGAGCTGTTTTTT,CASSGSDRDPRDGELFF